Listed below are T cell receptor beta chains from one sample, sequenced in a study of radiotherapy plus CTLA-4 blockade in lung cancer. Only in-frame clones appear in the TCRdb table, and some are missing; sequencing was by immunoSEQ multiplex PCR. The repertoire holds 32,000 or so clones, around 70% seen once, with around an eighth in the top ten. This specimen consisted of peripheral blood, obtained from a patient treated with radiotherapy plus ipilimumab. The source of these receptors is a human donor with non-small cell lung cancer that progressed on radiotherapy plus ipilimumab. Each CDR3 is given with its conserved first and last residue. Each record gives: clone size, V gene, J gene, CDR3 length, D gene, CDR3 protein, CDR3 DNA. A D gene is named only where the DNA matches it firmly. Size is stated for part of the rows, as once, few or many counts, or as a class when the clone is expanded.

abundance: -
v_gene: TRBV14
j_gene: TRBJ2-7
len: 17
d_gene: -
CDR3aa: CASSQTEGAVGRYEQYF
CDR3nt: TGTGCCAGCAGCCAAACGGAGGGGGCTGTGGGAAGGTACGAGCAGTACTTC

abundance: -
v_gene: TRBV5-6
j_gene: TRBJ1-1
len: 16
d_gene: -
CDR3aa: CASSLASPGVGTEAFF
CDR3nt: TGTGCCAGCAGCTTGGCAAGTCCAGGGGTTGGCACTGAAGCTTTCTTT

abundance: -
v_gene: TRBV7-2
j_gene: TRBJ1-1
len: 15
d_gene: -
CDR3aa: CASSLSRDLNTEAFF
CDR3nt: TGTGCCAGCAGCTTAAGTCGGGACCTGAACACTGAAGCTTTCTTT

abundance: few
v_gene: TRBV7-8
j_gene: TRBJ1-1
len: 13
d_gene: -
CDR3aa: CASSLGAVGEAFF
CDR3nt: TGTGCCAGCAGCTTAGGAGCGGTGGGTGAAGCTTTCTTT

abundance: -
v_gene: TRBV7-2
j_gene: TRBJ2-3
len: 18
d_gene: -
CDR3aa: CASSNPPGGRVRTDTQYF
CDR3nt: TGTGCCAGCTCTAATCCTCCCGGGGGGCGAGTACGCACAGATACGCAGTATTTT

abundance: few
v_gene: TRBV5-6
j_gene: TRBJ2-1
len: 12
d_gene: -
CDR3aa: CASSLDSGVWFF
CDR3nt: TGTGCCAGCAGCTTGGATTCCGGAGTTTGGTTCTTC

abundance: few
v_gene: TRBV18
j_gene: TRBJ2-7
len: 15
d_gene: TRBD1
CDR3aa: CASSPPGTGVGEQYF
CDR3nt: TGTGCCAGCTCACCACCCGGGACAGGGGTAGGAGAGCAGTACTTC

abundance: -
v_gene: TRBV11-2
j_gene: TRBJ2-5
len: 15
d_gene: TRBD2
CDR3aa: CASSQGLASGETQYF
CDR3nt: TGTGCCAGCAGCCAGGGACTAGCAAGTGGTGAGACCCAGTACTTC

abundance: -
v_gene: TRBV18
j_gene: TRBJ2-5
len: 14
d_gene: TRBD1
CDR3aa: CASSTGTAQETQYF
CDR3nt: TGTGCCAGCTCTACCGGGACAGCCCAAGAGACCCAGTACTTC

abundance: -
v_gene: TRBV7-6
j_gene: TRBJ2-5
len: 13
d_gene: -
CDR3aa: CASSLRLQETQYF
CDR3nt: TGTGCCAGCAGCCTCCGCCTTCAAGAGACCCAGTACTTC

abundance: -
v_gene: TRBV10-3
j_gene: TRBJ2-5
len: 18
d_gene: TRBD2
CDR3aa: CAISEMLAGGFSRETQYF
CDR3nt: TGTGCCATCAGTGAGATGCTAGCGGGAGGGTTTTCCCGGGAGACCCAGTACTTC

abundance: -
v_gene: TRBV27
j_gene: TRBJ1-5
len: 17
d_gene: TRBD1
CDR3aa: CASSSVRGAPANQPQHF
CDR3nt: TGTGCCAGCAGTTCCGTCAGGGGGGCGCCTGCTAATCAGCCCCAGCATTTT

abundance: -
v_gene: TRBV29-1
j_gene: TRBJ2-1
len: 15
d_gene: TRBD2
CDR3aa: CSAEGTSGSFNEQFF
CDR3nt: TGCAGCGCCGAAGGGACTAGCGGGAGTTTCAATGAGCAGTTCTTC

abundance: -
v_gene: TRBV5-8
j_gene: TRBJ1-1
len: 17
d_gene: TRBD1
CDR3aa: CASRPAGGTGGFTEAFF
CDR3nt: TGTGCCAGCAGGCCGGCAGGAGGGACAGGGGGGTTCACTGAAGCTTTCTTT

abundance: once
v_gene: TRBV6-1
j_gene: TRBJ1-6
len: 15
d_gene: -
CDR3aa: CASIDGSSYNSPLHF
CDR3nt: TGTGCCAGCATAGACGGGAGCTCCTATAATTCACCCCTCCACTTT

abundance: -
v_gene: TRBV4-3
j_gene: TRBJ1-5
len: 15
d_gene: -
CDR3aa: CASSQEVTGEQPQHF
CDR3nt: TGCGCCAGCAGCCAAGAGGTTACGGGGGAACAGCCCCAGCATTTT

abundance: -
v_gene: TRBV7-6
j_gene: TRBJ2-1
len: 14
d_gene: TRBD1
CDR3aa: CASSLGPGGDEQFF
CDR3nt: TGTGCCAGCAGCTTAGGACCAGGGGGCGATGAGCAGTTCTTC

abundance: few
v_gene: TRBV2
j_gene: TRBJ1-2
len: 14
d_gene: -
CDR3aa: CASSIQGLIYGYTF
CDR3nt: TGTGCCAGCAGTATCCAGGGACTAATCTATGGCTACACCTTC

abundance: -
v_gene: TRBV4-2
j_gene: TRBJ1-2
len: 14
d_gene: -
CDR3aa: CASSQEYAGGGYTF
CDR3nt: TGTGCCAGCAGCCAAGAATACGCGGGGGGCGGCTACACCTTC

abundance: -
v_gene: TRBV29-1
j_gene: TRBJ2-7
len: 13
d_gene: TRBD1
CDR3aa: CSVSTGDSYEQYF
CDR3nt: TGCAGCGTCTCGACAGGGGACTCCTACGAGCAGTACTTC

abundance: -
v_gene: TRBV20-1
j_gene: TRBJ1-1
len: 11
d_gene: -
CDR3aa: CSAVLNTEAFF
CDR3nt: TGCAGTGCCGTACTGAACACTGAAGCTTTCTTT

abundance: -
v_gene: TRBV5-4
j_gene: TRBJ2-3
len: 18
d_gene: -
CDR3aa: CASSLGDSTYSSTDTQYF
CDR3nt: TGTGCCAGCAGCTTGGGGGACTCCACGTATTCTAGCACAGATACGCAGTATTTT

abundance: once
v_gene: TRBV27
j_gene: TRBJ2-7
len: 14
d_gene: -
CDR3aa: CASSLSGSSYEQYF
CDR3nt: TGTGCCAGCAGTTTGTCCGGGAGCTCCTACGAGCAGTACTTC

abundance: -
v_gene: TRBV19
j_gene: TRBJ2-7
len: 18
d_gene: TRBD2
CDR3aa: CASSIAHGGGAYSYEQYF
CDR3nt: TGTGCCAGTAGTATAGCCCACGGCGGGGGAGCTTACTCCTACGAGCAGTACTTC

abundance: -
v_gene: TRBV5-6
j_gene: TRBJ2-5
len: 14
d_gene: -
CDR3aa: CASSFPLGQETQYF
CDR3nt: TGTGCCAGCAGCTTCCCCCTGGGGCAAGAGACCCAGTACTTC

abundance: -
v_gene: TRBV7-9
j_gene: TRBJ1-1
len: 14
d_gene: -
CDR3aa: CASSYGGWGTEAFF
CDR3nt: TGTGCCAGCAGCTATGGGGGTTGGGGAACTGAAGCTTTCTTT

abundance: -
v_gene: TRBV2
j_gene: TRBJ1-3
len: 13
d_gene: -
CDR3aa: CASSEYVGNTIYF
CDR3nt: TGTGCCAGCAGTGAATATGTCGGAAACACCATATATTTT

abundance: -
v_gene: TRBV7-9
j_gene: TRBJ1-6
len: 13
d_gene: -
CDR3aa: CASSLLTDSPLHF
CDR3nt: TGTGCCAGCAGCTTACTGACAGATTCACCCCTCCACTTT

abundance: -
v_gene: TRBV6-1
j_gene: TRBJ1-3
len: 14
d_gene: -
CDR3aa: CASITGSTGNTIYF
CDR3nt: TGTGCCAGCATCACGGGGAGTACTGGAAACACCATATATTTT

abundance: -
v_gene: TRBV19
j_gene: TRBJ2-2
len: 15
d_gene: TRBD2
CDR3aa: CASRERGPRNGELFF
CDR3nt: TGTGCCAGTCGTGAGCGGGGGCCAAGAAACGGGGAGCTGTTTTTT

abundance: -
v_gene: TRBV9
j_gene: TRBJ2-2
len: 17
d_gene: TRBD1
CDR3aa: CASSYPRTGANTGELFF
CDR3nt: TGTGCCAGCAGCTATCCCAGGACAGGAGCGAACACCGGGGAGCTGTTTTTT

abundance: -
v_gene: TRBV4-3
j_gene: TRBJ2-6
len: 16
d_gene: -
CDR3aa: CASSHDYYGGANVLTF
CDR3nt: TGCGCCAGCAGCCATGACTACTACGGTGGGGCCAACGTCCTGACTTTC

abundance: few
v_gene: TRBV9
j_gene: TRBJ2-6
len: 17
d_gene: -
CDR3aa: CASSPAGRGSGANVLTF
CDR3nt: TGTGCCAGCTCCCCGGCGGGTCGAGGGTCTGGGGCCAACGTCCTGACTTTC

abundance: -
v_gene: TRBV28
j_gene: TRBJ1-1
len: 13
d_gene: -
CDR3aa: CASSLSGGTEAFF
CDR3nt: TGTGCCAGCAGTTTATCCGGGGGCACTGAAGCTTTCTTT

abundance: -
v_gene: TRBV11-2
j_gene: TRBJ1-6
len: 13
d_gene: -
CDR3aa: CASSLDINSPLHF
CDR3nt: TGTGCCAGCAGCTTAGATATCAATTCACCCCTCCACTTT

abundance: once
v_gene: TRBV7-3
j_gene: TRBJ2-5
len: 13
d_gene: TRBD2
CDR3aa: CASSRWGGETQYF
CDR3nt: TGTGCCAGCAGCCGCTGGGGGGGAGAGACCCAGTACTTC